A single sample gave rise to the 9 T cell receptor beta chains below, sequenced in a study of blood T cell repertoires in COVID-19. Clones were read by immunoSEQ multiplex PCR, and TCRdb kept only the in-frame ones, dropping some. The sample consists of 150,000 to 200,000 clones, roughly four fifths of them appearing once. Specimen: peripheral blood. The source of these receptors is a woman in her 70s with COVID-19, enrolled during active disease.

The CDR3 loop is CASNRLPQYF. The CDR3 DNA reads TGTGCCAGCAACCGACTCCCGCAGTATTTT. The V call is TRBV6-5, the J call TRBJ2-3; D not certain. In germline, CDR1 is MNHEY, CDR2 SVGAGI. This CDR3 region has 10 residues. The germline V and J ends were trimmed by 7 bases and 10 bases, with 9 bases remaining between them.

This clone is a singleton in its sample. The chain recombines TRBV6-5 with TRBJ2-5; the D gene is possibly TRBD1 (6 bases). V lost 7 bases and J lost 2, with 17 bases in between. The CDR3 spans 15 residues. Germline-derived CDR1 and CDR2 are MNHEY and SVGAGI. CDR3: CASTSRVRGQETQYF. The CDR3 DNA follows: TGTGCCAGCACTTCCCGCGTGAGGGGGCAAGAGACCCAGTACTTC.

The chain links TRBV19 to TRBJ2-7, with D perhaps matching TRBD1 (5 bases). The CDR3 extends over 13 amino acids. Between the trimmed V and J ends, which lost 6 bases and 2 bases, there was a span of 11 bases. Germline lookup yields CDR1 LNHDA and CDR2 SQIVND (reference sequence). In DNA, the CDR3 is TGTGCCAGTAGGCAGACAGCCACCTACGAGCAGTACTTC. Protein product: CASRQTATYEQYF.

The DNA of the CDR3 is TGTGCCACCAGTGACCCCCGGGGAGGACTGACCTATGGCTACACCTTC. Its translation is CATSDPRGGLTYGYTF. This sequence joins TRBV24-1 and TRBJ1-2; D unresolved. Per germline, CDR1 KGHDR and CDR2 SFDVKD. The CDR3 runs to 16 residues. V dropped 4 bases and J dropped 4 bases, with 18 bases sitting between them.

The gene calls are TRBV5-1 and TRBJ2-2; 10 bases map to TRBD1. The germline CDR1 and CDR2 sequences are SGHRS and YFSETQ. J lost 5 bases, V lost 3 bases, and 4 bases had no gene match. The CDR3 consists of 15 residues. CDR3 sequence: CASSSGTGETGELFF. CDR3 in DNA: TGCGCCAGCAGCTCGGGGACAGGGGAAACCGGGGAGCTGTTTTTT. The full variable domain, in which reference TRBV5-1 and TRBJ2-2 provide the parts outside the CDR3, is KAGVTQTPRYLIKTRGQQVTLSCSPISGHRSVSWYQQTPGQGLQFLFEYFSETQRNKGNFPGRFSGRQFSNSRSEMNVSTLELGDSALYLCASSSGTGETGELFFGEGSRLTVL.

A remark on this clone: Other DNA sequences from this sample encode an identical CDR3 as well. This rearrangement joins TRBV18 to TRBJ2-3; possibly TRBD2 for D (5 bases). This CDR3 region has 13 residues. Germline lookup yields CDR1 KGHSH and CDR2 LQKENI. Trimming removed 3 bases from V and 2 bases from J, with 6 bases in between. This CDR3 is CASSPGVTDTQYF. As DNA, the CDR3 is TGTGCCAGCTCACCCGGGGTCACAGATACGCAGTATTTT.

In this sample, this clone turned up a few times. Here the CDR3 reads CAISEALRGTSYEQYF. In DNA form, the CDR3 reads TGTGCCATCAGTGAGGCTCTGCGGGGGACTTCCTACGAGCAGTACTTC. This rearrangement joins TRBV10-3 to TRBJ2-7, with TRBD2 matching over 7 bases. This CDR3 spans 16 amino acids. The trim removed 2 bases at V and 1 base at J, leaving 8 bases unmatched. The germline CDR1 and CDR2 sequences are ENHRY and SYGVKD.

This clone was seen many times. The chain recombines TRBV27 with TRBJ2-7; weak D call: TRBD1 (5 bases). V lost 5 bases, J lost 6 bases, and 17 bases lay in between. This CDR3 has 14 amino acids. Germline V gene lookup returns CDR1 MNHEY and CDR2 SMNVEV (reference sequence). CDR3 amino acids: CASSHQGPAGEQYF. CDR3 DNA sequence: TGTGCCAGCAGTCATCAGGGTCCCGCCGGCGAGCAGTACTTC.

This clone was detected only once. The rearrangement links TRBV7-2 to TRBJ2-4; TRBD2 might be the D (6 bases). Germline V gives CDR1 SGHTA, CDR2 FQGNSA. The CDR3 sequence is 17 residues long. The V and J ends lost 5 bases and 5 bases respectively, with 22 bases between them. CDR3 DNA: TGTGCCAGCAGCCCGAGAGGGGCAGGGTGGGGGGAAAACATTCAGTACTTC. This encodes CASSPRGAGWGENIQYF.